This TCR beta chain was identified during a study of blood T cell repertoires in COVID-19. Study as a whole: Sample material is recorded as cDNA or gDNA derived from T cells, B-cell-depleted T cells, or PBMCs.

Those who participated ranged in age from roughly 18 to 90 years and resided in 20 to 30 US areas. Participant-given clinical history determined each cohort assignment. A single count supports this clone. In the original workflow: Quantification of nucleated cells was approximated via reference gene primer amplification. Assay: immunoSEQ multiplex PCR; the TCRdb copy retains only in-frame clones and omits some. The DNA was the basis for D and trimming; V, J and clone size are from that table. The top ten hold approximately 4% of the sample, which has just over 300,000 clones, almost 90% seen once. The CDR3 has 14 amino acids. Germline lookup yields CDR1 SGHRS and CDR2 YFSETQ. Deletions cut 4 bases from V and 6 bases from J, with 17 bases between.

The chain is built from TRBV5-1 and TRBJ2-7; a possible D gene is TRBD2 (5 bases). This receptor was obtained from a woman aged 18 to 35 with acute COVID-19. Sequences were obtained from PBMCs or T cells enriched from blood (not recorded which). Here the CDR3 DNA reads TGCGCCAGCAGCCTAAACAGACTACTACGCGAGCAGTACTTC. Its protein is CASSLNRLLREQYF.